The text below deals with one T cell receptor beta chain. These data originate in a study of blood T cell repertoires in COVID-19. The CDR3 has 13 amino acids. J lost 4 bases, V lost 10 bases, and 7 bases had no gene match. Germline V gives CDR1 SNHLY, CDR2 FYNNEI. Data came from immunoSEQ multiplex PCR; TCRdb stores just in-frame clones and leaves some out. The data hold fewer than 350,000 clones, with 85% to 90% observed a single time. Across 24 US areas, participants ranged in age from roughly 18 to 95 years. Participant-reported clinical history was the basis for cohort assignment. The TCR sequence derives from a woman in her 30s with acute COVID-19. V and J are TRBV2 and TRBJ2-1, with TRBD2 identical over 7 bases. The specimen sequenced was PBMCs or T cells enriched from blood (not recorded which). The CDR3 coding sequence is TGTGCCACCATCGCTAGCGGATACAATGAGCAGTTCTTC. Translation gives CATIASGYNEQFF.